This T cell receptor (beta chain) was documented in a study of T cell changes during pregnancy in multiple sclerosis. The data were produced by immunoSEQ multiplex PCR, yet TCRdb's version contains in-frame clones alone and is incomplete. The sample holds around 50,000 clones, around 87% seen once. V lost 3 bases and J lost 2, with 12 bases in between. This CDR3 has 14 amino acids. Germline V gene sequence: CDR1 SGHTS, CDR2 YDEGEE. The genes are TRBV5-8 and TRBJ2-7, with D maybe TRBD1 (6 bases). The sequenced sample was peripheral blood from another person, used as feeder cells. The sequence derives from a human donor whose cells served as feeder cells for cultures in a pregnancy study. CDR3 residues: CASSSDGQTYEQYF. Written as DNA, the CDR3 is TGTGCCAGCAGCTCAGACGGACAGACCTACGAGCAGTACTTC.